The clone carrying this T cell receptor (beta chain) has more than one count but fewer than ten. A minimum of 7 million PBMCs was isolated per sample. Total RNA, at least 5 micrograms per sample, was extracted from PBMCs. Using a J-beta primer mix together with a sample-barcoded 5' primer, a second PCR was run for about 7 to 12 cycles. TCRdb fed the 5' RACE reads into MiXCR, producing one record per CDR3 protein. The repertoire holds just under 750,000 distinct CDR3 sequences, 22% seen once, with roughly a fifth in the top ten. These data belong to a study of blood T cells in healthy people across ages. The material sequenced was blood. This TCR was sampled from a man aged 70-80 years in good health.

In nucleotides, the CDR3 is TGTGCCAGCAGTTACCGTGAACAGGGGGCAGGTTACGAGCAGTACTTC. Translated, it gives CASSYREQGAGYEQYF. This chain links TRBV6-5 with TRBJ2-7, with TRBD1 identical over 9 bases. The CDR3 length is 16 residues. Germline loops: CDR1 MNHEY, CDR2 SVGAGI. The J segment lost 4 bases and the V segment lost 2 bases, leaving 9 bases of the junction unmatched.